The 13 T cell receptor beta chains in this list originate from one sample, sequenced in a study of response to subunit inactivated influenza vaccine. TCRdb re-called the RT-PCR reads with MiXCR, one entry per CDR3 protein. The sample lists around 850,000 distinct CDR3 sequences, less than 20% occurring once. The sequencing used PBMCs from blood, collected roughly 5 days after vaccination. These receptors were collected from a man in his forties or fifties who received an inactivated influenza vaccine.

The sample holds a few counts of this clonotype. CDR3 loop: CSARDMAGGGTDTQYF. In DNA form, the CDR3 reads TGCAGTGCTAGAGATATGGCGGGGGGAGGCACAGATACGCAGTATTTT. The chain employs TRBV20-1 and TRBJ2-3; 8 bases are a match to TRBD2. Trimming cost V 0 bases and J 1 base; bases outside gene matches: 6. Germline loops: CDR1 DFQATT, CDR2 SNEGSKA (reference sequence). The CDR3 extends over 16 amino acids.

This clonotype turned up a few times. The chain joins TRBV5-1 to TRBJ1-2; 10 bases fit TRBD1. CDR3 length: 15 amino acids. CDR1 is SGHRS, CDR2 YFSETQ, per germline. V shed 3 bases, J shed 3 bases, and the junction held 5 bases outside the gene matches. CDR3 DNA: TGCGCCAGCAGCTCTACCGGGACAGGGGACTATGGCTACACCTTC. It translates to CASSSTGTGDYGYTF.

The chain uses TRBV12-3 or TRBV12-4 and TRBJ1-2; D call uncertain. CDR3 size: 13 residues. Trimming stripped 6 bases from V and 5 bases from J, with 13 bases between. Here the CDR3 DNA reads TGTGCCAGCAGGCCTACTTCACTGTATGGCTACACCTTC. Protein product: CASRPTSLYGYTF.

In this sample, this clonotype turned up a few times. The CDR3 DNA sequence: TGTGCCAGCAGTCAAAACAGGGGGATTTCCTACAATGAGCAGTTCTTC. This translates into CASSQNRGISYNEQFF. The chain carries TRBV28 and TRBJ2-1; 8 nucleotides align to TRBD1. With V trimmed by 5 bases and J by 1 base, 7 bases remained unmatched. The germline V gene has CDR1 MDHEN and CDR2 SYDVKM. The CDR3 loop spans 16 amino acids. Supplemented by reference TRBV28 and TRBJ2-1, the full variable domain reads DVKVTQSSRYLVKRTGEKVFLECVQDMDHENMFWYRQDPGLGLRLIYFSYDVKMKEKGDIPEGYSVSREKKERFSLILESASTNQTSMYLCASSQNRGISYNEQFFGPGTRLTVL.

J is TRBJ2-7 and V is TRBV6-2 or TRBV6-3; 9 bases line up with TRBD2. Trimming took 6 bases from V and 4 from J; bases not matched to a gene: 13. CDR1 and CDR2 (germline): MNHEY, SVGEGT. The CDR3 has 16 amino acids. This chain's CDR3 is CASRLGTSRLIYEQYF. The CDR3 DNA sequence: TGTGCCAGCAGGCTCGGGACTAGCCGACTGATATACGAGCAGTACTTC.

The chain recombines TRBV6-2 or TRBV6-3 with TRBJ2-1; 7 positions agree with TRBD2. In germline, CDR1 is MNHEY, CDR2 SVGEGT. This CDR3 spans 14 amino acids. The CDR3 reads CASGEGGPFSEQFF. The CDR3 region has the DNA TGTGCAAGCGGTGAGGGAGGGCCTTTTTCTGAGCAGTTCTTC.

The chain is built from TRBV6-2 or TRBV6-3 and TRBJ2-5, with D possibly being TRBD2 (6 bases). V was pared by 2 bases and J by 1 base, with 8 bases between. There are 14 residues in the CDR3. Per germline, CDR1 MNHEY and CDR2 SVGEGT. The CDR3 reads CASSYGGFQETQYF. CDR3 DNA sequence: TGTGCCAGCAGTTACGGGGGGTTCCAAGAGACCCAGTACTTC.

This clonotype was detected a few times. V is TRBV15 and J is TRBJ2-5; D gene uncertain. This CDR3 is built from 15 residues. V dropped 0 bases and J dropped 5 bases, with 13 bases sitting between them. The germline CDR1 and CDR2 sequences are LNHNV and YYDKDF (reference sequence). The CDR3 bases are TGTGCCACCAGCAGAGATCCCTCCAGTAGCGAGACCCAGTACTTC. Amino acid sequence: CATSRDPSSSETQYF.

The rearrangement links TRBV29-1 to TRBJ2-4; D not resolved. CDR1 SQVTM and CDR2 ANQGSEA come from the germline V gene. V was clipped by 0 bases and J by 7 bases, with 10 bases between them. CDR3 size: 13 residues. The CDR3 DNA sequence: TGCAGCGTTGAAGATTCCCCCGGGAACATTCAGTACTTC. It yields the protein CSVEDSPGNIQYF.

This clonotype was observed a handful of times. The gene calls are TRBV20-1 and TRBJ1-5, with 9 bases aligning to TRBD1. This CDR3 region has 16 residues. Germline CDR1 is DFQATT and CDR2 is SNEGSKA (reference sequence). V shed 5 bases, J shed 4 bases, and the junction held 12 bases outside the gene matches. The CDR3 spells CSALPGQGIRNQPQHF. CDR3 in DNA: TGCAGTGCTCTTCCGGGACAGGGTATCCGTAATCAGCCCCAGCATTTT.

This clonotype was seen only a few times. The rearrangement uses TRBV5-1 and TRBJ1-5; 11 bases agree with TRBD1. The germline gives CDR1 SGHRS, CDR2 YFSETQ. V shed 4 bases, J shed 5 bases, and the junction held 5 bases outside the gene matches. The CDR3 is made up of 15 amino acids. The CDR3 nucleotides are TGCGCCAGCAGCCCCGGACAGGGGGCTTATCAGCCCCAGCATTTT. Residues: CASSPGQGAYQPQHF.

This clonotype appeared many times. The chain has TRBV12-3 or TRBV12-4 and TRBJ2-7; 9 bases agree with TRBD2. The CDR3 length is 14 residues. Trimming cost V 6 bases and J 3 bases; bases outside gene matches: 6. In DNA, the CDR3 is TGTGCCAGCAGAGAGGGGACTAGCAGCTACGAGCAGTACTTC. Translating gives CASREGTSSYEQYF.

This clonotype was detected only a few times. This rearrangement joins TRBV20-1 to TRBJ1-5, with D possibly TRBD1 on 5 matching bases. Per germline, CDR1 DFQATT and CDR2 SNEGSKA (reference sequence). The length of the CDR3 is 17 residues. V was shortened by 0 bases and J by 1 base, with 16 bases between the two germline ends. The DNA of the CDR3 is TGCAGTGCTAGAGATAGACAGCTCACCCAAAGCAATCAGCCCCAGCATTTT. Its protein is CSARDRQLTQSNQPQHF.